A selection of T cell receptor beta chains follows, all from one sample in a study of cytomegalovirus exposure and HLA in healthy donors. Assay: immunoSEQ multiplex PCR; the TCRdb copy retains only in-frame clones and omits some. The sample carries tens of thousands of clones, 90% to 95% recorded once. Sequenced input: PBMCs. The receptors were sampled from a young woman in good health and CMV-seronegative. Each CDR3 is given with its conserved first and last residue. D genes are given only for firm matches. Where a row states a size, it is once, few, many or the class of an expanded clone; other rows omit it.

D	V	J	size	DNA	CDR3
-	TRBV11-2	TRBJ2-3	-	TGTGCCAGCAGCTTGTGGGGGGACAGCACAGATACGCAGTATTTT	CASSLWGDSTDTQYF
TRBD1	TRBV19	TRBJ1-5	-	TGTGCCAGTAGTTCCGGACAGGGGGTTAGCAATCAGCCCCAGCATTTT	CASSSGQGVSNQPQHF
TRBD1	TRBV25-1	TRBJ2-5	-	TGTGCCAGCAGTGAATCAGGGGGACAAGAGACCCAGTACTTC	CASSESGGQETQYF
-	TRBV7-2	TRBJ2-5	-	TGTGCCAGCAGCCCCCGGTGGGAGACCCAGTACTTC	CASSPRWETQYF
-	TRBV4-1	TRBJ2-1	-	TGCGCCAGCAGCCACGCAAAGGAGATAGGGCAGTTCTTC	CASSHAKEIGQFF
TRBD2	TRBV5-4	TRBJ2-7	-	TGTGCCAGCAGCTTGGGGGGGACTAGCGGGGTCTACGAGCAGTACTTC	CASSLGGTSGVYEQYF
TRBD2	TRBV27	TRBJ2-7	-	TGTGCCAGCAGCCTCCTGCAGGGAGGGAGAGAGCAGTACTTC	CASSLLQGGREQYF
-	TRBV28	TRBJ1-2	-	TGTGCCAGCAATCCCTCCCCCACAGGAGGCTACACCTTC	CASNPSPTGGYTF
TRBD1	TRBV11-2	TRBJ2-3	-	TGTGCCAGCAGCTCACAGGGGTTTTACACAGATACGCAGTATTTT	CASSSQGFYTDTQYF
-	TRBV21-1	TRBJ2-5	-	TGTGCCAGCAGCAAAGAATCCGGGACAGGGGAGTCCCCAAGAGAGTCCCAGTACTTC	CASSKESGTGESPRESQYF
TRBD1	TRBV28	TRBJ2-4	-	TGTGCCAGCAGTTTTGGAGACAGGGGTCGCCGGACCAAAAACATTCAGTACTTC	CASSFGDRGRRTKNIQYF
-	TRBV5-8	TRBJ1-2	-	TGTGCCAGCAGGCGGGGGCATGGCTACACCTTC	CASRRGHGYTF
-	TRBV18	TRBJ1-1	-	TGTGCCAGCTCACCTCAGAGGGGGGGGAACACTGAAGCTTTCTTT	CASSPQRGGNTEAFF
TRBD2	TRBV9	TRBJ2-1	once	TGTGCCAGCAGCCCGACTAGCGGCAATGAGCAGTTCTTC	CASSPTSGNEQFF
TRBD2	TRBV5-4	TRBJ2-5	-	TGTGCCAGCAGCTTGGTCCCTAGCGGGTGGGAGGCCCAGTACTTC	CASSLVPSGWEAQYF
-	TRBV5-5	TRBJ2-1	-	TGTGCCAGCAGCTCCCCTAGCTCCTACAATGAGCAGTTCTTC	CASSSPSSYNEQFF
-	TRBV6-1	TRBJ2-7	-	TGTGCCGCCTCGGGGGGCAGGGGCCCTCTCTGGGAGCAGTACTTC	CAASGGRGPLWEQYF
-	TRBV7-2	TRBJ1-1	-	TGTGCCAGCAGCCCAGTTTGGGGGGACACTGAAGCTTTCTTT	CASSPVWGDTEAFF
-	TRBV19	TRBJ1-1	-	TGTGCCAGTTTTCGGGGGAACACTGAAGCTTTCTTT	CASFRGNTEAFF
-	TRBV13	TRBJ1-4	-	TGTGCCAGCAGCTCACAGGGTGGGTTTGGAGGTGAAAAACTGTTTTTT	CASSSQGGFGGEKLFF
-	TRBV10-1	TRBJ2-2	-	TGCGCCAGCAGGGGAGATGGTGGCACCGGGGAGCTGTTTTTT	CASRGDGGTGELFF
-	TRBV6-6	TRBJ2-5	-	TGTGCCAGCAGTTACTCGAGATCACAGTACCAAGAGACCCAGTACTTC	CASSYSRSQYQETQYF
TRBD1	TRBV5-1	TRBJ2-3	-	TGCGCCAGCATTGGGACAGTGGGCACAGATACGCAGTATTTT	CASIGTVGTDTQYF
-	TRBV27	TRBJ1-6	-	TGTGCCAGCAGTTTAGGACAGCTACTTAATTCACCCCTCCACTTT	CASSLGQLLNSPLHF
TRBD1	TRBV19	TRBJ2-7	once	TGTGCCAGTTCGATTCTGTCCGGGACAGGGAGCACCTACGAGCAGTACTTC	CASSILSGTGSTYEQYF
TRBD2	TRBV6-1	TRBJ2-2	-	TGTGCCAGCGCTTTCTCGGGGGGTGCCGGGGAGCTGTTTTTT	CASAFSGGAGELFF
TRBD1	TRBV10-3	TRBJ2-1	-	TGTGCCACCTCCGGGACAGGGAGCAATGAGCAGTTCTTC	CATSGTGSNEQFF
TRBD1	TRBV7-7	TRBJ2-1	-	TGTGCCAGCAGCCGATCCACCGGGACAGGGGCTTACAATGAGCAGTTCTTC	CASSRSTGTGAYNEQFF
-	TRBV5-8	TRBJ2-6	-	TGTGCCAGCAGCTTGGGCCAGTTTATCTCTGGGGCCAACGTCCTGACTTTC	CASSLGQFISGANVLTF
-	TRBV6-4	TRBJ2-7	once	TGTGCCAGCAGTGACGGAGGGATTGGCGAGCAGTACTTC	CASSDGGIGEQYF
TRBD2	TRBV9	TRBJ2-3	-	TGTGCCAGCAGCGTCAAGGGACTAGTTTTTGCGGATACGCAGTATTTT	CASSVKGLVFADTQYF
-	TRBV4-1	TRBJ1-1	once	TGCGCCAGCAGCCAGGGGGACATCCTGAACACTGAAGCTTTCTTT	CASSQGDILNTEAFF
TRBD2	TRBV19	TRBJ2-7	-	TGTGCCAGTAGAGCGGGAGGGACCTACGAGCAGTACTTC	CASRAGGTYEQYF
-	TRBV4-1	TRBJ1-3	few	TGCGCCAGCAGCCAAACCTCGGGGGGACTCTCTGGAAACACCATATATTTT	CASSQTSGGLSGNTIYF
TRBD1	TRBV11-2	TRBJ2-4	-	TGTGCCAGCAGCCCACCGGGGACAGGGCCGAACATTCAGTACTTC	CASSPPGTGPNIQYF
-	TRBV15	TRBJ1-4	-	TGTGCCACCAGCAGAGGAGTATGGGCGGGAAGCGAAAAACTGTTTTTT	CATSRGVWAGSEKLFF
TRBD1	TRBV10-3	TRBJ1-4	once	TGTGCCATCAGGGAGACAGGGAAAGATGAAAAACTGTTTTTT	CAIRETGKDEKLFF
-	TRBV2	TRBJ1-1	-	TGTGCCAGCGGGAGGGGTTATGAAGCTTTCTTT	CASGRGYEAFF
-	TRBV29-1	TRBJ1-1	-	TGCAGCCCCCGGGGTTCGAACACTGAAGCTTTCTTT	CSPRGSNTEAFF
-	TRBV9	TRBJ1-1	-	TGTGCCAGCAGCGTAGATCCAGAGAGGACTGAAGCTTTCTTT	CASSVDPERTEAFF
TRBD1	TRBV19	TRBJ2-2	-	TGTGCCAGTATCAACAGGGGGCAGGGCACCGGGGAGCTGTTTTTT	CASINRGQGTGELFF
TRBD1	TRBV4-3	TRBJ2-2	-	TGCGCCAGCAGCCACGGACAGGGAGTCCCCGGGGAGCTGTTTTTT	CASSHGQGVPGELFF
-	TRBV11-2	TRBJ2-3	-	TGTGCCAGCAGCCCGGGACTTAGCACAGATACGCAGTATTTT	CASSPGLSTDTQYF
TRBD1	TRBV27	TRBJ2-1	-	TGTGCCAGCAGTTCCAGGGACAGGCGGTCCTCCTACAATGAGCAGTTCTTC	CASSSRDRRSSYNEQFF
-	TRBV4-3	TRBJ1-2	-	TGCGCCAGCAGCCAAGATAGGTTACAGTCCTATGGCTACACCTTC	CASSQDRLQSYGYTF
-	TRBV5-1	TRBJ1-3	-	TGCGCCAGCAGCTTGGGAGACACCGCCTCTGGAAACACCATATATTTT	CASSLGDTASGNTIYF
TRBD2	TRBV27	TRBJ2-5	-	TGTGCCAGCAGTCATCCGGGGAGGGGCCTAAGGGAGCAGTACTTC	CASSHPGRGLREQYF
TRBD1	TRBV27	TRBJ2-7	once	TGTGCCAGCAGTTCATGGACAGGTTACGAGCAGTACTTC	CASSSWTGYEQYF
TRBD2	TRBV5-4	TRBJ2-3	-	TGTGCCACGAGACATCGGGAGGAATTCACAGATACGCAGTATTTT	CATRHREEFTDTQYF